One sample yielded the 21 T cell receptor beta chains listed below, sequenced in a study of CD8+CD57+ T cells in acquired aplastic anemia. Genomic DNA constituted the template upon which TCR beta VDJ and CDR3 profiling was performed. TCRdb recomputed calls from the reads with MiXCR, one row per CDR3 protein. The sample has about 80,000 distinct CDR3 sequences, 40% to 50% seen once; the top ten hold around 63%. The sample taken for sequencing was sorted CD4+, CD8+, or CD8+CD57+ T cells (not recorded which) from PBMCs. These receptor sequences come from a human donor in good health, serving as a control.

The V gene is TRBV7-3, the J gene TRBJ1-5, with TRBD1 identical over 7 bases. The germline V gene encodes CDR1 SGHTA and CDR2 FQGTGA. The CDR3 has 12 residues. J gave up 5 bases and V 7 bases, and 2 bases lay outside the gene matches. In DNA form, the CDR3 reads TGTGCCAGCACCACAGGGGATCAGCCCCAGCATTTT. This sequence encodes CASTTGDQPQHF.

This clonotype was picked up many times. The rearrangement uses TRBV15 and TRBJ1-5; D might be TRBD1 (5 bases). V was pared by 0 bases and J by 7 bases, with 13 bases between. The length of the CDR3 is 15 residues. Germline loops: CDR1 LNHNV, CDR2 YYDKDF (reference sequence). The DNA of the CDR3 is TGTGCCACCAGCAGAGATCTTGGGGGTGGGCAGCCCCAGCATTTT. Amino acid sequence: CATSRDLGGGQPQHF.

This clonotype was counted many times. CDR3 loop: CASSEVGPNEQFF. The DNA of the CDR3 is TGTGCCAGCAGTGAGGTGGGGCCCAATGAGCAGTTCTTC. The chain recombines TRBV25-1 with TRBJ2-1; TRBD1 might be the D (5 bases). The CDR3 consists of 13 residues. CDR1 and CDR2 from the germline V gene are MGHDK and SYGVNS. V was trimmed by 3 bases and J by 6 bases, leaving 9 bases between them.

This clonotype was detected a few times. CDR3 residues: CATSDWANYGYTF. The CDR3 DNA sequence: TGTGCCACCAGCGATTGGGCTAACTATGGCTACACCTTC. V and J are TRBV15 and TRBJ1-2, with no clear D. This CDR3 has 13 residues. The ends were cut back, 5 bases at V and 0 bases at J, with 7 bases in the middle. Germline V gene sequence: CDR1 LNHNV, CDR2 YYDKDF (reference sequence).

The J gene is TRBJ1-6, the V gene TRBV5-5; D possibly corresponds to TRBD1 (6 bases). The germline V and J ends were trimmed by 4 bases and 5 bases, with 13 bases remaining between them. The CDR3 length is 15 residues. CDR1 SGHKS and CDR2 YYEKEE come from the germline V gene (reference sequence). CDR3 coding DNA: TGTGCCAGCAGCCCCCCGACAGGTGATAATTCACCCCTCCACTTT. Translated: CASSPPTGDNSPLHF.

The chain links TRBV10-3 to TRBJ1-6, with D possibly TRBD1 on 6 matching bases. The V end lost 2 bases, the J end lost 7 bases, and 12 bases lay between the germline ends. This CDR3 spans 15 amino acids. Germline V lookup: CDR1 ENHRY, CDR2 SYGVKD. CDR3 nucleotide sequence: TGTGCCATCAGTGAGACAGCGGGGGGCAATTCACCCCTCCACTTT. This translates into CAISETAGGNSPLHF.

This clonotype was detected only once. V is TRBV10-3 and J is TRBJ1-3, with TRBD1 identical over 7 bases. CDR1 is ENHRY, CDR2 SYGVKD, per germline. The V segment lost 2 bases and the J segment 9 bases; nucleotides outside the gene matches: 4. The CDR3 covers 13 residues. The CDR3 DNA sequence: TGTGCCATCAGTGAGCGCACAGGGGCCACCATATATTTT. Protein product: CAISERTGATIYF.

The gene calls are TRBV29-1 and TRBJ2-5, with 10 bases identical to TRBD1. This CDR3 has 13 residues. Germline loops: CDR1 SQVTM, CDR2 ANQGSEA. Trimming at V came to 5 bases and at J to 5 bases, leaving 5 bases not matched to a gene. The CDR3 loop is CSVTGQGLETQYF. For the CDR3, the DNA is TGCAGCGTTACGGGACAGGGGTTGGAGACCCAGTACTTC.

The chain joins TRBV10-3 to TRBJ2-3, with a possible D match to TRBD2 (5 bases). The length of the CDR3 is 12 residues. Trimming shortened V by 6 bases and J by 6 bases, and 10 bases separated the two germline ends. Looked up from germline, CDR1 is ENHRY and CDR2 is SYGVKD. CDR3 loop: CAISTGIDTQYF. The CDR3, as DNA: TGTGCCATCAGCACGGGGATCGATACGCAGTATTTT.

This clonotype was counted at least ten times. The chain carries TRBV5-1 and TRBJ2-5; D ambiguous. CDR1 and CDR2 from the germline V gene are SGHRS and YFSETQ. This CDR3 contains 12 residues. The ends were cut back, 3 bases at V and 5 bases at J, with 8 bases in the middle. The CDR3 is CASSSGEETQYF. CDR3 coding DNA: TGCGCCAGCAGCTCGGGTGAGGAGACCCAGTACTTC.

The table lists this clonotype with many counts. The chain links TRBV27 to TRBJ2-7; D unresolved. Trimming pared 5 bases from V and 2 bases from J, leaving 16 bases between. The CDR3 has 15 amino acids. Per the germline V gene, CDR1 is MNHEY and CDR2 is SMNVEV (reference sequence). The CDR3 spells CASSTGRTVTYEQYF. CDR3 DNA: TGTGCCAGCAGTACGGGCCGGACGGTTACCTACGAGCAGTACTTC.

The chain employs TRBV24-1 and TRBJ2-5; D is unclear. Germline loops: CDR1 KGHDR, CDR2 SFDVKD. Trimming took 2 bases from V and 1 from J, leaving 10 bases between them. The length of the CDR3 is 15 residues. CDR3 sequence (DNA): TGTGCCACCAGTGATTCAGCGCACATCCAAGAGACCCAGTACTTC. This codes for CATSDSAHIQETQYF.

The chain links TRBV7-8 to TRBJ2-3; no clear D gene. The CDR3 is 13 residues long. Germline V gene data show CDR1 as SGHVS and CDR2 as FQNEAQ. Trimming shortened V by 0 bases and J by 0 bases, and 1 base separated the two germline ends. The CDR3 protein is CASSLASTDTQYF. As DNA, the CDR3 is TGTGCCAGCAGCTTAGCTAGCACAGATACGCAGTATTTT.

The chain uses TRBV11-2 and TRBJ2-7; 13 positions agree with TRBD2. Germline CDR1 is SGHAT and CDR2 is FQNNGV. The CDR3 is 17 residues long. Unmatched junction bases numbered 6, after V lost 3 bases and J lost 1 base. CDR3 nucleotide sequence: TGTGCCAGCAGCTTCGGACTAGCGGGGGACCTTTCCTACGAGCAGTACTTC. It translates to CASSFGLAGDLSYEQYF.

This chain uses TRBV30 with TRBJ1-2; 12 bases map to TRBD1. Germline V CDR1 and CDR2: GTSNPN, SVGIG (reference sequence). The CDR3 sequence is 14 residues long. V dropped 3 bases and J dropped 6; count of bases not matched to a gene: 5. Written as DNA, the CDR3 is TGTGCCTGGAGCGCTGGGACAGGGGGCGATGGCTACACCTTC. Translated: CAWSAGTGGDGYTF.

This clonotype was found many times. The chain carries TRBV9 and TRBJ1-5; D call uncertain. The V gene's germline CDR1 is SGDLS and CDR2 YYNGEE. CDR3 size: 13 residues. V gave up 4 bases and J gave up 3 bases, with 8 bases separating them. CDR3 nucleotides: TGTGCCAGCAGCCAGACCCTCAATCAGCCCCAGCATTTT. Encoded protein: CASSQTLNQPQHF.

The chain employs TRBV25-1 and TRBJ2-1, with TRBD2 matching over 7 bases. V lost 5 bases, J lost 6 bases, and 10 bases stayed unmatched. This CDR3 region has 15 residues. Germline-derived CDR1 and CDR2 are MGHDK and SYGVNS. The CDR3 bases are TGTGCCAGCAGTTTGGGGGGGGAGTTAGCCAATGAGCAGTTCTTC. Amino acids: CASSLGGELANEQFF.

The chain is built from TRBV7-1 and TRBJ1-2; D gene unclear. TRBV7-1 counts as an open reading frame of uncertain function. Between the trimmed V and J ends, which lost 3 bases and 6 bases, there was a span of 35 bases. CDR3 length: 21 residues. CDR3 residues: CASSSFPRALLAGSNSDGYTF. The CDR3 DNA reads as TGTGCCAGCAGCTCCTTTCCCCGGGCCCTCTTAGCGGGGTCGAATAGTGATGGCTACACCTTC.

The chain has TRBV28 and TRBJ1-5; a weak D match, TRBD1 (6 bases). The CDR3 contains 15 residues. Germline V gene data show CDR1 as MDHEN and CDR2 as SYDVKM. V lost 4 bases and J 1 base, leaving 11 bases between the germline ends. In DNA form, the CDR3 reads TGTGCCAGCAGTTCGACCGGGACAAGCAATCAGCCCCAGCATTTT. As protein: CASSSTGTSNQPQHF.

The V and J genes are TRBV29-1 and TRBJ1-1; 8 bases are shared with TRBD1. Germline lookup yields CDR1 SQVTM and CDR2 ANQGSEA. The CDR3 length is 14 residues. V dropped 6 bases and J dropped 6; count of bases not matched to a gene: 12. The CDR3 nucleotides read TGCAGCGTCGCACAGGGGGGGGGAGGTCCTGAAGCTTTCTTT. It yields the protein CSVAQGGGGPEAFF.

The chain links TRBV30 to TRBJ1-5; D is ambiguous. This CDR3 region has 13 residues. Trimming shortened V by 0 bases and J by 3 bases, and 6 bases separated the two germline ends. CDR1 is GTSNPN, CDR2 SVGIG, per germline (reference sequence). The CDR3 nucleotides read TGTGCCTGGAGTGTATCCTACAATCAGCCCCAGCATTTT. Translation: CAWSVSYNQPQHF. Based on the CDR3 plus reference TRBV30 and TRBJ1-5, the full variable domain is SQTIHQWPATLVQPVGSPLSLECTVEGTSNPNLYWYRQAAGRGLQLLFYSVGIGQISSEVPQNLSASRPQDRQFILSSKKLLLSDSGFYLCAWSVSYNQPQHFGDGTRLSIL.